Presented here are 14 T cell receptor beta chains from one specimen sequenced in a study of blood T cell repertoires in COVID-19. The table came from immunoSEQ multiplex PCR; TCRdb's copy has only in-frame clones and leaves some out. Seen here are about 380,000 clones, approximately 88% observed once, and the top ten hold 1% to 1.5%. The sample consisted of peripheral blood. All receptors come from a man between 35 and 55 years old with acute or convalescent COVID-19.

The chain links TRBV7-3 to TRBJ2-3; 7 bases map to TRBD2. The CDR3 sequence is 14 residues long. Unmatched junction bases numbered 7, after V lost 5 bases and J lost 5 bases. Germline V gene lookup returns CDR1 SGHTA and CDR2 FQGTGA. CDR3 loop: CASSPGGGVDTQYF. The CDR3 DNA reads as TGTGCCAGCAGCCCGGGAGGAGGGGTAGATACGCAGTATTTT.

In this sample, this clone turned up once. The chain joins TRBV9 to TRBJ1-2, with 12 bases that match TRBD1. The CDR3 extends over 18 amino acids. CDR1 is SGDLS, CDR2 YYNGEE, per germline. The ends lost 3 bases at V and 0 bases at J; junction bases unmatched: 9. CDR3 nucleotides: TGTGCCAGCAGCGATCCAATCGGGACAGGGGGCACTAACTATGGCTACACCTTC. Its translation is CASSDPIGTGGTNYGYTF.

The chain employs TRBV5-5 and TRBJ2-7, with 8 nucleotides matching TRBD1. The CDR3 contains 15 residues. Germline values: CDR1 SGHKS, CDR2 YYEKEE (reference sequence). The ends lost 0 bases at V and 2 bases at J; junction bases unmatched: 4. The CDR3 coding sequence is TGTGCCAGCAGCTTGGTAGCAGGGGGCGCCTACGAGCAGTACTTC. This translates into CASSLVAGGAYEQYF.

The chain links TRBV7-9 to TRBJ2-1; D may be TRBD2 (6 bases). CDR1 is SEHNR and CDR2 is FQNEAQ in the germline V gene (reference sequence). Trimming took off 4 bases at V and 2 bases at J, with 6 bases between the two ends. The CDR3 sequence is 13 residues long. This CDR3 is CASSSGAYNEQFF. The CDR3 DNA reads as TGTGCCAGCAGCTCGGGAGCCTACAATGAGCAGTTCTTC.

V is TRBV9 and J is TRBJ1-1; no definite D call. The CDR3 is made up of 15 amino acids. Germline assignment: CDR1 SGDLS and CDR2 YYNGEE. The V and J ends lost 0 bases and 5 bases respectively, with 14 bases between them. The CDR3, as DNA: TGTGCCAGCAGCGTAGGAGGCTCCCCGGGGACTGAAGCTTTCTTT. Residues: CASSVGGSPGTEAFF. The full variable domain, completed using reference TRBV9 and TRBJ1-1, is DSGVTQTPKHLITATGQRVTLRCSPRSGDLSVYWYQQSLDQGLQFLIQYYNGEERAKGNILERFSAQQFPDLHSELNLSSLELGDSALYFCASSVGGSPGTEAFFGQGTRLTVV.

The chain is built from TRBV15 and TRBJ1-4; 9 bases line up with TRBD1. Germline V gene sequence: CDR1 LNHNV, CDR2 YYDKDF (reference sequence). CDR3 length equals 15 residues. Trimming cost V 2 bases and J 5 bases; bases outside gene matches: 3. CDR3 amino acids: CATSRPDRGNEKLFF. The CDR3 coding sequence is TGTGCCACCAGCAGACCGGACAGGGGCAATGAAAAACTGTTTTTT.

This sequence joins TRBV5-1 and TRBJ1-2, with D uncertain. The CDR3 extends over 13 amino acids. The V gene lost 0 bases and the J gene lost 7 bases, with 10 bases spanning the gap. Germline CDR1 SGHRS, CDR2 YFSETQ. The CDR3 spells CASSLEQAAGYTF. In DNA form, the CDR3 reads TGCGCCAGCAGCTTGGAGCAGGCTGCTGGCTACACCTTC. Filled out from reference TRBV5-1 and TRBJ1-2, the complete variable domain reads KAGVTQTPRYLIKTRGQQVTLSCSPISGHRSVSWYQQTPGQGLQFLFEYFSETQRNKGNFPGRFSGRQFSNSRSEMNVSTLELGDSALYLCASSLEQAAGYTFGSGTRLTVV.

The rearrangement links TRBV7-9 to TRBJ1-5; 7 nucleotides align to TRBD1. The CDR3 length is 15 residues. Germline CDR1 is SEHNR and CDR2 is FQNEAQ (reference sequence). Germline trimming cut 5 bases from V and 0 bases from J; bases unmatched to any gene: 4. The CDR3 loop reads CASSQTGYSNQPQHF. The CDR3 nucleotides are TGTGCCAGCAGCCAGACAGGGTATAGCAATCAGCCCCAGCATTTT.

V gene TRBV19 combines with J gene TRBJ1-4; D perhaps matches TRBD1 (6 bases). CDR3 length: 15 residues. The V and J ends lost 8 bases and 4 bases respectively, with 17 bases between them. Per germline, CDR1 LNHDA and CDR2 SQIVND (reference sequence). The CDR3: CASSRPGQRNEKLFF. In DNA, the CDR3 is TGTGCCAGTTCGCGTCCGGGACAACGTAATGAAAAACTGTTTTTT. Filled out from reference TRBV19 and TRBJ1-4, the complete variable domain reads DGGITQSPKYLFRKEGQNVTLSCEQNLNHDAMYWYRQDPGQGLRLIYYSQIVNDFQKGDIAEGYSVSREKKESFPLTVTSAQKNPTAFYLCASSRPGQRNEKLFFGSGTQLSVL.

This chain uses TRBV27 with TRBJ1-6, with D uncertain. Germline assignment: CDR1 MNHEY and CDR2 SMNVEV (reference sequence). Deletions cut 7 bases from V and 8 bases from J, with 12 bases between. The CDR3 is made up of 13 amino acids. The CDR3 is CASKGRVYSPLHF. CDR3 bases: TGTGCCAGCAAAGGGAGGGTTTATTCACCCCTCCACTTT.

This chain uses TRBV9 with TRBJ2-7; D remains ambiguous. The CDR3 covers 14 residues. Looked up from germline, CDR1 is SGDLS and CDR2 is YYNGEE. The V gene lost 0 bases and the J gene lost 2 bases, with 9 bases spanning the gap. CDR3 protein: CASSVVGDTYEQYF. For the CDR3, the DNA is TGTGCCAGCAGCGTAGTTGGAGATACCTACGAGCAGTACTTC.

J is TRBJ2-5 and V is TRBV9, with TRBD2 identical over 7 bases. The germline gives CDR1 SGDLS, CDR2 YYNGEE. This CDR3 spans 15 amino acids. Trimming cost V 7 bases and J 0 bases; bases outside gene matches: 9. The CDR3 here is CASGPSGSYQETQYF. CDR3 bases: TGTGCCAGCGGACCTAGCGGTAGTTACCAAGAGACCCAGTACTTC.

Notes on this clone: Other DNA sequences in the same sample also yield this CDR3. CDR3 bases: TGCAGCGTTGAAGGTCAGGGGGGCTACACCTTC. This encodes CSVEGQGGYTF. The chain joins TRBV29-1 to TRBJ1-2; a weak D match, TRBD1 (6 bases). The CDR3 is 11 amino acids. Trimming cost V 1 base and J 8 bases, with 8 bases left between them. Germline CDR1 SQVTM, CDR2 ANQGSEA.

For the CDR3, the DNA is TGCAGCGTTGATGGGGGGGATACCTACGAGCAGTACTTC. Its translation is CSVDGGDTYEQYF. The chain employs TRBV29-1 and TRBJ2-7; 7 bases are shared with TRBD2. CDR1 and CDR2 (germline): SQVTM, ANQGSEA. Unmatched junction bases numbered 4, after V lost 3 bases and J lost 2 bases. The CDR3 loop spans 13 amino acids.